This is a list of T cell receptor beta chains from one sample in a study of regulatory T cells in long-lasting Graves disease. TCRdb re-analysed the multiplex PCR reads in MiXCR, keeping a single row per CDR3 protein. Among under 700,000 distinct CDR3 sequences, about 16% were seen once, and the ten largest hold just under 25%. The sample also formed part of further work on T cells in Graves' hyperthyroidism and ophthalmopathy.

The sample consisted of peripheral blood mononuclear cells (PBMCs), taken at new diagnosis, from a patient treated with antithyroid drugs. The receptors shown here come from a woman aged 35-65 years with Graves disease. CDR3s include the opening cysteine and the closing phenylalanine or tryptophan. The order of the fields is CDR3 protein, CDR3 DNA, D gene, V gene, clone size, J gene. D genes are given only for firm matches. Clone size is not always given. Where it is, it says once, few, many or a class for expanded clones.

CDR3 protein: CAISSGRGRNEQFF; CDR3 DNA: TGTGCCATCAGTTCTGGACGGGGGCGTAATGAGCAGTTCTTC; D gene: .; V gene: TRBV10-3; clone size: few; J gene: TRBJ2-1
CDR3 protein: CASSFQGGYTEAFF; CDR3 DNA: TGTGCCAGCAGCTTCCAAGGAGGATACACTGAAGCTTTCTTT; D gene: .; V gene: TRBV13; clone size: many; J gene: TRBJ1-1
CDR3 protein: CASSLLGTGGGYTF; CDR3 DNA: TGTGCCAGCAGCTTGTTGGGGACAGGGGGAGGCTACACCTTC; D gene: TRBD1; V gene: TRBV5-4; clone size: .; J gene: TRBJ1-2
CDR3 protein: CASGGGWTVNEKLFF; CDR3 DNA: TGTGCCAGTGGGGGAGGATGGACAGTCAATGAAAAACTGTTTTTT; D gene: .; V gene: TRBV2; clone size: few; J gene: TRBJ1-4
CDR3 protein: CASGYDSNQPQHF; CDR3 DNA: TGTGCTAGTGGTTACGACTCTAATCAGCCCCAGCATTTT; D gene: .; V gene: TRBV12-5; clone size: .; J gene: TRBJ1-5
CDR3 protein: CASSRDRPYNEQFF; CDR3 DNA: TGTGCCAGCAGTAGGGACAGGCCCTACAATGAGCAGTTCTTC; D gene: TRBD1; V gene: TRBV2; clone size: many; J gene: TRBJ2-1
CDR3 protein: CASQGTRSGGYTF; CDR3 DNA: TGTGCCAGCCAGGGAACAAGGTCGGGTGGCTACACCTTC; D gene: .; V gene: TRBV2; clone size: .; J gene: TRBJ1-2
CDR3 protein: CASSATHYNEQFF; CDR3 DNA: TGTGCCAGTAGCGCCACCCACTACAATGAGCAGTTCTTC; D gene: .; V gene: TRBV19; clone size: .; J gene: TRBJ2-1
CDR3 protein: CASSSSTGELFF; CDR3 DNA: TGTGCCAGCAGTTCTTCTACCGGGGAGCTGTTTTTT; D gene: .; V gene: TRBV12-3/TRBV12-4; clone size: .; J gene: TRBJ2-2
CDR3 protein: CASSYSESRTYEQYF; CDR3 DNA: TGTGCCAGCAGTTACTCAGAATCACGAACCTACGAGCAGTACTTC; D gene: .; V gene: TRBV6-5; clone size: .; J gene: TRBJ2-7
CDR3 protein: CASSPWGNLYGYTF; CDR3 DNA: TGTGCCAGCAGTCCTTGGGGAAACCTCTATGGCTACACCTTC; D gene: .; V gene: TRBV6-1; clone size: few; J gene: TRBJ1-2
CDR3 protein: CASSSRNWGTEAFF; CDR3 DNA: TGTGCCAGCAGTTCCCGCAACTGGGGCACTGAAGCTTTCTTT; D gene: .; V gene: TRBV27; clone size: many; J gene: TRBJ1-1
CDR3 protein: CASSPTGPGETQYF; CDR3 DNA: TGTGCCAGCAGCCCTACTGGGCCCGGAGAGACCCAGTACTTC; D gene: .; V gene: TRBV28; clone size: many; J gene: TRBJ2-5
CDR3 protein: CASSLYATPDTQYF; CDR3 DNA: TGCGCCAGCAGCTTGTATGCGACCCCAGATACGCAGTATTTT; D gene: .; V gene: TRBV5-1; clone size: many; J gene: TRBJ2-3
CDR3 protein: CASSSRWIPPETQYF; CDR3 DNA: TGTGCCAGCAGCTCCAGGTGGATACCACCAGAGACCCAGTACTTC; D gene: .; V gene: TRBV11-3; clone size: many; J gene: TRBJ2-5
CDR3 protein: CASSADRVEGDTQYF; CDR3 DNA: TGTGCCAGCAGTGCCGACAGGGTGGAGGGAGATACGCAGTATTTT; D gene: .; V gene: TRBV12-3/TRBV12-4; clone size: many; J gene: TRBJ2-3
CDR3 protein: CASSFYSPNYGYTF; CDR3 DNA: TGTGCCAGCAGCTTTTACAGCCCTAACTATGGCTACACCTTC; D gene: .; V gene: TRBV2; clone size: .; J gene: TRBJ1-2
CDR3 protein: CASSLALGGGTEQYF; CDR3 DNA: TGCGCCAGCAGCTTGGCCCTCGGGGGGGGCACGGAGCAGTACTTC; D gene: TRBD2; V gene: TRBV5-1; clone size: .; J gene: TRBJ2-7
CDR3 protein: CSAKGTSEETQYF; CDR3 DNA: TGCAGTGCTAAGGGGACTAGCGAGGAGACCCAGTACTTC; D gene: TRBD2; V gene: TRBV20-1; clone size: .; J gene: TRBJ2-5
CDR3 protein: CASSEGPSDEQFF; CDR3 DNA: TGTGCCAGCAGCGAGGGACCATCGGATGAGCAGTTCTTC; D gene: .; V gene: TRBV7-6; clone size: many; J gene: TRBJ2-1
CDR3 protein: CASSLVTGGSGNTIYF; CDR3 DNA: TGTGCCAGCAGTTTAGTCACAGGGGGATCTGGAAACACCATATATTTT; D gene: TRBD1; V gene: TRBV12-3/TRBV12-4; clone size: many; J gene: TRBJ1-3
CDR3 protein: CASSPRDLVILDTQYF; CDR3 DNA: TGCGCCAGCAGCCCCAGAGACTTGGTCATACTAGATACGCAGTATTTT; D gene: .; V gene: TRBV5-1; clone size: many; J gene: TRBJ2-3
CDR3 protein: CSVAPIDGGEQFF; CDR3 DNA: TGCAGCGTCGCTCCCATTGACGGAGGGGAGCAGTTCTTC; D gene: .; V gene: TRBV29-1; clone size: few; J gene: TRBJ2-1
CDR3 protein: CASSSRVREQYF; CDR3 DNA: TGTGCCAGCAGCTCAAGGGTGCGGGAGCAGTACTTC; D gene: .; V gene: TRBV7-9; clone size: .; J gene: TRBJ2-7
CDR3 protein: CAISESSYNEQFF; CDR3 DNA: TGTGCCATCAGTGAGTCAAGCTACAATGAGCAGTTCTTC; D gene: .; V gene: TRBV10-3; clone size: many; J gene: TRBJ2-1
CDR3 protein: CASSSHPAEAFF; CDR3 DNA: TGTGCCAGCAGTTCTCATCCCGCTGAAGCTTTCTTT; D gene: .; V gene: TRBV25-1; clone size: few; J gene: TRBJ1-1
CDR3 protein: CASSYRVGQGRYEQYF; CDR3 DNA: TGTGCCAGCAGTTACAGGGTCGGACAGGGAAGGTACGAGCAGTACTTC; D gene: TRBD1; V gene: TRBV6-2/TRBV6-3; clone size: .; J gene: TRBJ2-7
CDR3 protein: CASSYKYEGQVYNYGYTF; CDR3 DNA: TGTGCCAGCAGTTACAAATACGAGGGACAGGTTTATAACTATGGCTACACCTTC; D gene: TRBD1; V gene: TRBV6-2/TRBV6-3; clone size: many; J gene: TRBJ1-2
CDR3 protein: CATSTRDRGYDNEQFF; CDR3 DNA: TGTGCCACCAGCACGCGAGACAGGGGGTACGACAATGAGCAGTTCTTC; D gene: TRBD1; V gene: TRBV15; clone size: many; J gene: TRBJ2-1
CDR3 protein: CASSWEQGSYGYTF; CDR3 DNA: TGTGCCAGCAGTTGGGAACAGGGGAGCTATGGCTACACCTTC; D gene: TRBD1; V gene: TRBV6-5; clone size: .; J gene: TRBJ1-2
CDR3 protein: CASSLDLLGPQETQYF; CDR3 DNA: TGCGCCAGCAGCTTGGACCTACTAGGCCCCCAAGAGACCCAGTACTTC; D gene: .; V gene: TRBV5-1; clone size: .; J gene: TRBJ2-5
CDR3 protein: CASSRTQQTDTQYF; CDR3 DNA: TGCGCCAGCAGCCGCACCCAGCAGACAGATACGCAGTATTTT; D gene: .; V gene: TRBV4-1; clone size: .; J gene: TRBJ2-3
CDR3 protein: CASSRLGDGYTF; CDR3 DNA: TGTGCCAGCAGCAGGTTGGGGGATGGCTACACCTTC; D gene: .; V gene: TRBV2; clone size: many; J gene: TRBJ1-2
CDR3 protein: CASSYSVTSQGNSPLHF; CDR3 DNA: TGTGCCAGCAGTTACTCGGTCACTAGCCAGGGGAATTCACCCCTCCACTTT; D gene: .; V gene: TRBV6-2/TRBV6-3; clone size: few; J gene: TRBJ1-6
CDR3 protein: CASRLMGHENTEAFF; CDR3 DNA: TGTGCCAGCAGATTAATGGGACATGAGAACACTGAAGCTTTCTTT; D gene: .; V gene: TRBV7-2; clone size: many; J gene: TRBJ1-1
CDR3 protein: CASTPTGGRNNEQFF; CDR3 DNA: TGTGCCAGCACACCTACTGGGGGGCGAAACAATGAGCAGTTCTTC; D gene: .; V gene: TRBV12-3/TRBV12-4; clone size: many; J gene: TRBJ2-1
CDR3 protein: CASSLPGQGNHTEAFF; CDR3 DNA: TGTGCCAGCAGTCTCCCGGGACAGGGGAACCACACTGAAGCTTTCTTT; D gene: TRBD1; V gene: TRBV27; clone size: many; J gene: TRBJ1-1
CDR3 protein: CASTLSGGVEETQYF; CDR3 DNA: TGTGCCAGCACTCTTTCGGGGGGCGTTGAAGAGACCCAGTACTTC; D gene: .; V gene: TRBV7-8; clone size: many; J gene: TRBJ2-5
CDR3 protein: CASRTLRGREEKLFF; CDR3 DNA: TGTGCCAGCAGGACCCTGAGGGGGAGAGAAGAAAAACTGTTTTTT; D gene: .; V gene: TRBV11-2; clone size: many; J gene: TRBJ1-4
CDR3 protein: CASSPQSWSSTEAFF; CDR3 DNA: TGTGCCAGTAGTCCACAAAGTTGGAGCTCCACTGAAGCTTTCTTT; D gene: .; V gene: TRBV19; clone size: few; J gene: TRBJ1-1
CDR3 protein: CSADGLAGKPSSYNEQFF; CDR3 DNA: TGCAGTGCCGATGGACTAGCGGGTAAACCGAGCTCCTACAATGAGCAGTTCTTC; D gene: TRBD2; V gene: TRBV20-1; clone size: .; J gene: TRBJ2-1